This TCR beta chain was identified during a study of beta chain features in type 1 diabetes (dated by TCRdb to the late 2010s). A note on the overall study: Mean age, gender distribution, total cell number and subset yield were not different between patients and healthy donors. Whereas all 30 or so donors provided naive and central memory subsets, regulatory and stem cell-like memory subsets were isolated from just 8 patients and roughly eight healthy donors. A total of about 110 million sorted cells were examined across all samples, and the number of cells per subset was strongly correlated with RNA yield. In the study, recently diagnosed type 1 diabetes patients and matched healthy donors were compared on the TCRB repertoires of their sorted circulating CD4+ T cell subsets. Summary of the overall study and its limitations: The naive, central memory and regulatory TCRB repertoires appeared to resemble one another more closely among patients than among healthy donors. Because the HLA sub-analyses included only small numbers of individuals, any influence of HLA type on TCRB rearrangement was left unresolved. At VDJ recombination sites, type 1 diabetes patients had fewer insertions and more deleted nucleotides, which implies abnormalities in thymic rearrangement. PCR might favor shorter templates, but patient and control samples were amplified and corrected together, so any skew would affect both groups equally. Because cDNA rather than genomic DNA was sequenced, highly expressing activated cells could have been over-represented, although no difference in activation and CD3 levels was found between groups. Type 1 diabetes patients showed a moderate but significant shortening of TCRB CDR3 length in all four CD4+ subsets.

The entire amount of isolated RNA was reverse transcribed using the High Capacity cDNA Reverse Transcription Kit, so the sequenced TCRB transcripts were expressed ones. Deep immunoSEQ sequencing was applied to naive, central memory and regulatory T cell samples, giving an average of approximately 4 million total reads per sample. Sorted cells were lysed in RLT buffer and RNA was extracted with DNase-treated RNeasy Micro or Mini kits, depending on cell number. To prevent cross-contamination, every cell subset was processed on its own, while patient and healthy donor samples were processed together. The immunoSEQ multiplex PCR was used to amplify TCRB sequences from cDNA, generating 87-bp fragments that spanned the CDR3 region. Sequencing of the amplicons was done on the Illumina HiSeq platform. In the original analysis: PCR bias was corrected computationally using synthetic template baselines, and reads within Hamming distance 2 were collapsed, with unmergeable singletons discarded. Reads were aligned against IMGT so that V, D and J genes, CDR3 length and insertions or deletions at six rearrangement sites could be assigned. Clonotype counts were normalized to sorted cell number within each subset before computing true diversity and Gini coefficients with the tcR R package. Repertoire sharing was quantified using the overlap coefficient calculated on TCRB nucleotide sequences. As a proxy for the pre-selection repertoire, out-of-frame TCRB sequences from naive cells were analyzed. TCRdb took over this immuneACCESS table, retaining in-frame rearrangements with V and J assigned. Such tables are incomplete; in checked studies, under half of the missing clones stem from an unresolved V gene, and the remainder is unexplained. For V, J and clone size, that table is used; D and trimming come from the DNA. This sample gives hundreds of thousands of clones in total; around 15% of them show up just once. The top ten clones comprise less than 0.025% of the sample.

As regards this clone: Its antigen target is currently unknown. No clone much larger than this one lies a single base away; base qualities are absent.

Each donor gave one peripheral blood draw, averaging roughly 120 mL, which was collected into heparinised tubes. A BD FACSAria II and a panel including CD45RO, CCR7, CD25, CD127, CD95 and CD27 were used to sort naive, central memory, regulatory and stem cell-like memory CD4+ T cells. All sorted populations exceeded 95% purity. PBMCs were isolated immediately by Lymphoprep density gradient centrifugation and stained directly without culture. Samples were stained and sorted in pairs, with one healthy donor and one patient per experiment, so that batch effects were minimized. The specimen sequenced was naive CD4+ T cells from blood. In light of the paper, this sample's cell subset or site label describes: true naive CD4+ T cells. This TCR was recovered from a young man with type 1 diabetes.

In nucleotide form, the sequence is TGCGCCAGCAGCTTCGTGACAGGGGGCTCCGTCGAGCAGTACTTC. This codes for CASSFVTGGSVEQYF. The chain was built from TRBV5-1 and TRBJ2-7; 10 middle bases align to TRBD1. CDR1 and CDR2 are drawn from the germline V gene: SGHRS, YFSETQ. The CDR3, cysteine through phenylalanine, is 15 amino acids long. This entry keeps only the CDR3 DNA: 45 bases, framed from base 1. The V end gives up 2 bases and the J end 6 bases, leaving 8 bases in the junction not matched to a gene.